This TCR beta chain was observed in a study of shared clonotypes between healthy human individuals. On this clone itself: Its antigen is unknown.

The study, taken as a whole, reports: Enrolling few donors narrowed the genetic and exposure-history diversity that was represented. Some naive CD4 clonotypes, around 5%, turned up in common across several donors.

Sequencing used immunoSEQ multiplex PCR; TCRdb keeps in-frame clones, though not all of them. The sample gives some 2,100,000 clones, about 93% of which show up once; around 1.7% is in the top ten. Naive CD8 cells, CD45RO-negative and positively selected for CCR7, excluded terminally differentiated effector memory CD45RA+ cells. The CDR3 totals 14 residues. The V and J ends lost 8 bases and 2 bases, in that order; junction bases with no gene match: 9. Germline assignment: CDR1 WSHSY and CDR2 SAAADI. Sequencing used naive CD8+ T cells from PBMCs. The genes are TRBV10-2 and TRBJ2-7; 7 positions match TRBD1. The receptor was isolated from a man aged 18 to 29 in good health. Some clones in this sample may be carry-over from other donors' samples. The chain's CDR3 is CASRIGGATYEQYF. The DNA of the CDR3 is TGCGCCAGCCGAATAGGGGGCGCAACCTACGAGCAGTACTTC.